The TCR beta chain described here comes from a study of T cells in Graves' hyperthyroidism and ophthalmopathy. General study findings and limits: Most expanded thyroid clonotypes above 0.001 recurred in blood.

This clonotype has just a few counts. The antigen is unknown. Amplified regions were TCR beta CDR3 sequences from RNA transcripts. RT-PCR in the first round (using the HTBI primer set) targeted the TCR CDR3. TCRdb re-analysed the multiplex PCR reads in MiXCR, keeping a single row per CDR3 protein. The sample includes roughly 110,000 distinct CDR3 sequences, approximately 15% of them seen just once. Exclusion of a patient resulted from uncontrolled infection, other autoimmune disease, pregnancy or lactation. Fresh peripheral blood, 9.5 to 10 ml of it, supplied the PBMCs. The TCR was taken from a woman aged 50 to 65 with Graves' hyperthyroidism. Specimen: blood.

The CDR3 region is CASGRGGSYNEQFF. DNA of the CDR3: TGTGCTAGTGGAAGGGGGGGATCATACAATGAGCAGTTCTTC. The rearrangement links TRBV12-5 to TRBJ2-1, with a possible D match to TRBD2 (7 bases). Trimming took 6 bases from V and 4 from J, leaving 13 bases between them. The CDR3 is 14 residues long. Germline V gene data show CDR1 as LGHNT and CDR2 as FRNRAP.